The 22 T cell receptor beta chains presented below share a single source sample, sequenced in a study of shared clonotypes between healthy human individuals. The repertoire was sequenced with immunoSEQ multiplex PCR; TCRdb's copy has only in-frame clones and lacks some. The repertoire holds approximately 2,300,000 clones, under 95% seen once, with 0.3% to 0.45% in the top ten. The source material was naive CD4+ T cells from PBMCs. The subset here: CD45RA+ positively selected. These receptors came from a man between 18 and 29 years old in good health. Some clones in this sample may be carry-over from other donors' samples.

The J gene is TRBJ2-5, the V gene TRBV27; D is uncertain. This CDR3 has 13 residues. Germline V gene sequence: CDR1 MNHEY, CDR2 SMNVEV (reference sequence). The germline V and J ends were trimmed by 6 bases and 0 bases, with 8 bases remaining between them. CDR3 sequence (DNA): TGTGCCAGCAGAGGTTATAACCAAGAGACCCAGTACTTC. Translating gives CASRGYNQETQYF.

The chain is built from TRBV28 and TRBJ1-5; D possibly corresponds to TRBD1 (6 bases). Trimming removed 1 base at V and 4 bases at J, with 14 bases between. The CDR3 is made up of 16 amino acids. Germline CDR1 is MDHEN and CDR2 is SYDVKM. The chain's CDR3 is CASSLSGQRANQPQHF. The CDR3 DNA is TGTGCCAGCAGTTTATCGGGACAAAGGGCGAATCAGCCCCAGCATTTT. Using reference TRBV28 and TRBJ1-5 for the parts outside the CDR3, the full variable domain is DVKVTQSSRYLVKRTGEKVFLECVQDMDHENMFWYRQDPGLGLRLIYFSYDVKMKEKGDIPEGYSVSREKKERFSLILESASTNQTSMYLCASSLSGQRANQPQHFGDGTRLSIL.

The chain carries TRBV28 and TRBJ2-2; 10 bases are a match to TRBD1. The CDR3 consists of 15 residues. With V trimmed by 6 bases and J by 8 bases, 9 bases remained unmatched. From germline, CDR1 is MDHEN and CDR2 SYDVKM. The DNA for the CDR3 is TGTGCCAGCAGCTTCAGGACAGGGGGAATAGGGGAGCTGTTTTTT. Protein product: CASSFRTGGIGELFF. The full variable domain, in which reference TRBV28 and TRBJ2-2 provide the parts outside the CDR3, is DVKVTQSSRYLVKRTGEKVFLECVQDMDHENMFWYRQDPGLGLRLIYFSYDVKMKEKGDIPEGYSVSREKKERFSLILESASTNQTSMYLCASSFRTGGIGELFFGEGSRLTVL.

This clone was detected only a few times. The J gene is TRBJ1-1, the V gene TRBV5-1; unclear D gene. CDR1 and CDR2 (germline): SGHRS, YFSETQ. Deletions cut 0 bases from V and 0 bases from J, with 9 bases between. This CDR3 has 15 amino acids. The CDR3 DNA reads TGCGCCAGCAGCTTGGTTAATGGGGTGAACACTGAAGCTTTCTTT. Its translation: CASSLVNGVNTEAFF.

This clone has more than one count but fewer than ten. The chain has TRBV18 and TRBJ1-1, with D unclear. Deletions cut 6 bases from V and 5 bases from J, with 13 bases between. The CDR3 runs to 13 residues. Germline V gives CDR1 KGHSH, CDR2 LQKENI. The CDR3 coding sequence is TGTGCCAGCTCGGGCCGGTTGGGGACTGAAGCTTTCTTT. The encoded protein is CASSGRLGTEAFF.

The genes are TRBV29-1 and TRBJ2-5; 13 bases line up with TRBD2. Germline V gene lookup returns CDR1 SQVTM and CDR2 ANQGSEA. The CDR3 contains 13 residues. The junction had 12 bases not matched to a gene; V was cut back by 7 bases and J by 13 bases. The CDR3 DNA reads as TGCAGCGGCCTAACTAGCGGGAGGGCCCAGCTGTACTTC. It specifies CSGLTSGRAQLYF.

The rearrangement links TRBV29-1 to TRBJ2-7, with D possibly matching TRBD1 (6 bases). The CDR3 runs to 12 residues. The V gene's germline CDR1 is SQVTM and CDR2 ANQGSEA. V shed 7 bases and J shed 7 bases, with 17 bases lying between them. CDR3 residues: CSASPGAWEQYF. The CDR3 nucleotides read TGCAGCGCCTCCCCAGGGGCCTGGGAGCAGTACTTC.

This clone has only one observation. The rearrangement links TRBV5-1 to TRBJ2-3, with 14 bases lining up with TRBD2. Germline V gene data show CDR1 as SGHRS and CDR2 as YFSETQ. V was clipped by 0 bases and J by 0 bases; unmatched bases: 3. This CDR3 has 18 residues. CDR3: CASSLGTSGRSSTDTQYF. DNA of the CDR3: TGCGCCAGCAGCTTGGGGACTAGCGGGAGGTCTAGCACAGATACGCAGTATTTT.

The chain uses TRBV7-2 and TRBJ2-2; the D gene could be TRBD1 or TRBD2 (6 bases each). Trimming took off 1 base at V and 4 bases at J, with 10 bases between the two ends. This CDR3 region has 15 residues. Germline V lookup: CDR1 SGHTA, CDR2 FQGNSA. CDR3 loop: CASSLDSGATGELFF. The DNA for the CDR3 is TGTGCCAGCAGCTTAGACTCGGGGGCCACCGGGGAGCTGTTTTTT.

The CDR3 bases are TGTGCCACAGCTGGTACTAGCATTGGACTTGAGCAGTTCTTC. It yields the protein CATAGTSIGLEQFF. V gene TRBV2 combines with J gene TRBJ2-1; possibly TRBD2 for D (6 bases). Germline-derived CDR1 and CDR2 are SNHLY and FYNNEI. With 10 bases removed from V and 9 bases from J, the gap between germline ends came to 22 bases. This CDR3 has 14 residues.

The rearrangement links TRBV27 to TRBJ1-1; D is unresolved. Per germline, CDR1 MNHEY and CDR2 SMNVEV (reference sequence). Trimming cost V 3 bases and J 0 bases, with 17 bases left between them. This CDR3 is 17 amino acids long. The DNA for the CDR3 is TGTGCCAGCAGTTTTATGACCCCCCTAGGGATGAACACTGAAGCTTTCTTT. It specifies CASSFMTPLGMNTEAFF.

J is TRBJ2-1 and V is TRBV25-1; the D is unclear. V was trimmed by 2 bases and J by 7 bases, leaving 0 bases between them. This CDR3 is 10 amino acids long. Germline assignment: CDR1 MGHDK and CDR2 SYGVNS. The CDR3 loop reads CASSENEQFF. DNA of the CDR3: TGTGCCAGCAGTGAAAATGAGCAGTTCTTC.

This clone has a handful of counts. The gene calls are TRBV15 and TRBJ1-1; D is ambiguous. V was cut by 2 bases and J by 2 bases, with 6 bases left in between. Germline CDR1 is LNHNV and CDR2 is YYDKDF (reference sequence). The CDR3 covers 13 residues. In DNA form, the CDR3 reads TGTGCCACCAGCAGACAGCTCAACACTGAAGCTTTCTTT. Its translation is CATSRQLNTEAFF.

A remark on this clone: This same CDR3 is encoded by further DNA sequences in the sample. This chain links TRBV5-1 with TRBJ2-4, with D uncertain. CDR3 length: 14 amino acids. The V end was cut by 2 bases, the J end by 4 bases, with 10 bases between. In germline, CDR1 is SGHRS, CDR2 YFSETQ. The CDR3 protein is CASSFSAGKNIQYF. In nucleotides, the CDR3 is TGCGCCAGCAGCTTTTCGGCAGGAAAAAACATTCAGTACTTC.

V and J are TRBV19 and TRBJ1-1, with 8 bases fitting TRBD1. The CDR3 covers 16 residues. V shed 5 bases, J shed 2 bases, and the junction held 10 bases outside the gene matches. In germline, CDR1 is LNHDA, CDR2 SQIVND (reference sequence). This chain's CDR3 is CASSPRADRGNTEAFF. CDR3 coding DNA: TGTGCCAGTAGTCCAAGGGCCGACAGGGGTAACACTGAAGCTTTCTTT. Based on the CDR3 plus reference TRBV19 and TRBJ1-1, the full variable domain is DGGITQSPKYLFRKEGQNVTLSCEQNLNHDAMYWYRQDPGQGLRLIYYSQIVNDFQKGDIAEGYSVSREKKESFPLTVTSAQKNPTAFYLCASSPRADRGNTEAFFGQGTRLTVV.

The chain couples TRBV28 to TRBJ2-3; D is undetermined. Trimming cost V 7 bases and J 4 bases, with 12 bases left between them. Germline loops: CDR1 MDHEN, CDR2 SYDVKM. The CDR3 extends over 13 amino acids. The DNA of the CDR3 is TGTGCCAGCACATTAGGTTCTTCAGATACGCAGTATTTT. Its protein product is CASTLGSSDTQYF.

About this clone itself: Within the sample, other DNA sequences also encode this same CDR3. V gene TRBV6-5 combines with J gene TRBJ2-3; the match to TRBD2 covers 7 bases. There are 14 residues in the CDR3. Germline V lookup: CDR1 MNHEY, CDR2 SVGAGI. V was clipped by 2 bases and J by 3 bases; unmatched bases: 2. The CDR3 sequence: CASSYGGGTDTQYF. The CDR3 DNA is TGTGCCAGCAGTTACGGGGGAGGGACAGATACGCAGTATTTT.

The chain couples TRBV18 to TRBJ2-6, with 10 positions matching TRBD1. CDR3 length: 19 amino acids. Germline loops: CDR1 KGHSH, CDR2 LQKENI. V lost 5 bases to trimming and J lost 0 bases; unmatched junction nucleotides: 10. The CDR3 region has the DNA TGTGCCAGCTCAGCATCCCGGGACAGGGGCGTCTCTGGGGCCAACGTCCTGACTTTC. This translates into CASSASRDRGVSGANVLTF.

This clone was detected only once. The gene calls are TRBV6-6 and TRBJ1-1, with D perhaps TRBD1 (6 bases). Germline CDR1 is MNHNY and CDR2 is SVGAGI (reference sequence). V was clipped by 7 bases and J by 3 bases, with 9 bases between them. CDR3 size: 12 residues. The CDR3 protein is CASTRTDTEAFF. The CDR3 bases are TGTGCCAGCACCCGGACAGACACTGAAGCTTTCTTT.

The chain joins TRBV2 to TRBJ2-1; no clear D. Trimming stripped 10 bases from V and 0 bases from J, with 13 bases between. The CDR3 totals 14 residues. Looked up from germline, CDR1 is SNHLY and CDR2 is FYNNEI. The CDR3 here is CATHQRSSYNEQFF. The CDR3 region has the DNA TGTGCCACCCACCAAAGAAGCTCCTACAATGAGCAGTTCTTC.

As DNA, the CDR3 is TGTGCCAGCAGCCGACTCGGGACAGGGACTGAGCAGTACTTC. Translation gives CASSRLGTGTEQYF. This sequence joins TRBV7-3 and TRBJ2-7, with 9 bases lining up with TRBD1. There are 14 residues in the CDR3. V gave up 5 bases and J gave up 7 bases; unmatched junction bases: 9. The V gene's germline CDR1 is SGHTA and CDR2 FQGTGA.

The chain uses TRBV5-6 and TRBJ1-4; no firm D call. V shed 3 bases and J shed 0 bases, with 6 bases lying between them. CDR1 SGHDT and CDR2 YYEEEE come from the germline V gene. The CDR3 length is 14 residues. The CDR3 sequence: CASSWAATNEKLFF. The DNA of the CDR3 is TGTGCCAGCAGCTGGGCAGCAACTAATGAAAAACTGTTTTTT.